The rows below give T cell receptor beta chains drawn from one sample of a study of T cells in Graves' hyperthyroidism and ophthalmopathy. MiXCR, run by TCRdb on the multiplex PCR reads, gives a single entry per CDR3 protein. Here the sample spans approximately 370,000 distinct CDR3 sequences, 15% being singletons. The sequenced sample consisted of blood. The receptor source for this set is a woman in her 30s with Graves' hyperthyroidism. Both conserved end residues are trimmed from each CDR3.

v_call cdr3_aa
TRBV5-1 ASESGREADTQH
TRBV7-9 ASSIRDSEKLF
TRBV2 ASRDRAMTQY
TRBV15 ATSRDRGNYGYT
TRBV27 ASRLRGAPGELF
TRBV2 ASRVGTAEYGELF
TRBV6-1 ASSPPGPRNEQF
TRBV12-3/TRBV12-4 ASTLTGGPQETQY
TRBV5-1 ASSLEVVDTQY
TRBV5-1 ASSLVRVTNTGGLF
TRBV10-1 ASSEWNSGQEANQPQH
TRBV28 AIGTSSYNEQF
TRBV6-1 ASSDQGAGTEAF
TRBV20-1 SARDIVTSGLQETQY
TRBV5-1 ASSLYGTKTDTQY
TRBV29-1 SVEEREDNTGELF
TRBV28 ASSSTLGTGLF
TRBV19 ASSSGDFNEQF
TRBV6-1 ASNPGGNNEKLF
TRBV28 ASSYDSEAF
TRBV5-5 ASSPTLGQGTDTQY
TRBV20-1 SARPHNEQF
TRBV9 ASSVDVPSGNTQY
TRBV18 ASSRTEATGELF
TRBV12-3/TRBV12-4 ASSAGWDNQPQH
TRBV2 ASSWGQGANEQY
TRBV7-8 ASSPVQGNEQF
TRBV5-1 ASSHRDSRATEAF
TRBV25-1 ASSFGQGTSGNTIY